This T cell receptor beta chain was profiled in a study of T cell repertoires in cytomegalovirus infection. Across the whole study: Both CMV infection and a matching HLA type were indicated by public TCR beta signatures.

TCRdb reanalysed the reads using MiXCR and keeps one entry per CDR3 protein. The sample lists fewer than 550,000 distinct CDR3 sequences, less than 30% occurring once. This clonotype was seen more than once but under ten times. Its antigen is not known. CDR1 and CDR2 from the germline V gene are SGHTA and FQGTGA. V lost 2 bases and J lost 6, with 15 bases in between. This CDR3 spans 15 amino acids. Study observations and caveats: There were HLA-C-restricted CMV-specific TCR beta clonotypes dominating the ex vivo response. The study identified carriers of CMV plus the relevant HLA from cumulative public TCR beta family frequency.

Sequences were obtained from PBMCs. The source of this sequence is a human donor in good health (CMV status not recorded). Some clones in this sample may be carry-over from other donors' samples. This chain joins TRBV7-3 and TRBJ2-3, with D possibly being TRBD2 (6 bases). The CDR3 protein is CASSLGGAMGDTQYF. The CDR3 DNA reads TGTGCCAGCAGCTTAGGAGGGGCGATGGGGGATACGCAGTATTTT.